The T cell receptor beta chain described here comes from a study of shared clonotypes between healthy human individuals. Concerning this clone: Its antigen remains unknown.

The CDR3 runs 12 residues. With V trimmed by 5 bases and J by 10 bases, 8 bases remained unmatched. Germline V gene lookup returns CDR1 SQVTM and CDR2 ANQGSEA. Findings of the study overall: On the whole, naive subsets had larger estimated richness than memory subsets had. Sharing across four donors was seen in around 5.1% of naive CD4 clonotypes.

Only in-frame clones appear in the TCRdb table, and some are missing; sequencing was by immunoSEQ multiplex PCR. Here the sample spans over 2 million clones, around 92% being singletons. This clonotype was sampled from a man aged 18 to 35 in good health. Some clones in this sample may be carry-over from other donors' samples. The chain has TRBV29-1 and TRBJ2-7, with 10 nucleotides matching TRBD1. Source material: naive CD4+ T cells from PBMCs. Subset of the sample: CD45RA+ positively selected. The CDR3 bases are TGCAGCGTTTCCGGGACAGGGGACCTTCAGTACTTC. Translated: CSVSGTGDLQYF.